The rows below give T cell receptor beta chains drawn from one sample of a study of T cells after yellow fever vaccination. From the 5' RACE reads, TCRdb called clonotypes with MiXCR, one entry per CDR3 protein. The sample gives roughly 150,000 distinct CDR3 sequences, 5% to 8% of which show up once; more than 0.6% is in the top ten. Sequences were derived from CD4+ T cells sorted from PBMCs, sampled 10 days after the yellow fever booster vaccination. These receptors all stem from a man younger than 45 who received the YFV17D yellow fever vaccine. Both conserved end residues are part of each CDR3. Each record gives: J gene, clone size, V gene, D gene, CDR3 DNA, CDR3 protein. The D gene is left open where the match is weak. Where a row states a size, it is once, few, many or the class of an expanded clone; other rows omit it.

j_call: TRBJ2-2; clone_size: many; v_call: TRBV29-1; d_call: TRBD1; cdr3_nt: TGCAGCGTTGAAGGACAGGGGATCTCTGGCACCGGGGAGCTGTTTTTT; cdr3_aa: CSVEGQGISGTGELFF
j_call: TRBJ2-1; clone_size: many; v_call: TRBV7-2; d_call: TRBD2; cdr3_nt: TGTGCCAGCAGCAGTCGTCGGCTAGCGGGGGGCAATGAGCAGTTCTTC; cdr3_aa: CASSSRRLAGGNEQFF
j_call: TRBJ1-1; clone_size: many; v_call: TRBV20-1; d_call: TRBD1; cdr3_nt: TGCAGTGCCAACCAGGGGGGGACTGAAGCTTTCTTT; cdr3_aa: CSANQGGTEAFF
j_call: TRBJ2-7; clone_size: NA; v_call: TRBV18; d_call: NA; cdr3_nt: TGTGCCAGCTCACCCGCTACCCGCGAGCAGTACTTC; cdr3_aa: CASSPATREQYF
j_call: TRBJ2-3; clone_size: many; v_call: TRBV7-2; d_call: TRBD2; cdr3_nt: TGTGCCAGCAGCTTAGCGGCCACTAGCGCCGGCGGAGCAGATACGCAGTATTTT; cdr3_aa: CASSLAATSAGGADTQYF
j_call: TRBJ2-1; clone_size: many; v_call: TRBV12-3/TRBV12-4; d_call: NA; cdr3_nt: TGTGCCAGCAGGTCTGGGACATTCAATGAGCAGTTCTTC; cdr3_aa: CASRSGTFNEQFF
j_call: TRBJ2-7; clone_size: many; v_call: TRBV11-2; d_call: TRBD2; cdr3_nt: TGTGCCAGCAGCTTAGATCTAGCGGCCCCTTCCTACGAGCAGTACTTC; cdr3_aa: CASSLDLAAPSYEQYF
j_call: TRBJ2-7; clone_size: NA; v_call: TRBV25-1; d_call: TRBD2; cdr3_nt: TGTGCCAGCTGTAAGAGCGGGGGCCTCGAGCAGTACTTC; cdr3_aa: CASCKSGGLEQYF
j_call: TRBJ1-2; clone_size: NA; v_call: TRBV2; d_call: TRBD1; cdr3_nt: TGTGCCAGCACCAAGACAGGGAAGGATGGCTACACCTTC; cdr3_aa: CASTKTGKDGYTF
j_call: TRBJ2-1; clone_size: few; v_call: TRBV4-1; d_call: TRBD2; cdr3_nt: TGCGCCAGCAGCCAAGATTTCGTTGTGAGGGGAAGCGGGAGGGAGCGGGATGAGCAGTTCTTC; cdr3_aa: CASSQDFVVRGSGRERDEQFF
j_call: TRBJ2-3; clone_size: many; v_call: TRBV5-1; d_call: TRBD2; cdr3_nt: TGCGCCAGCAGCGCCCCCCTGGGAGGGGCAGATACGCAGTATTTT; cdr3_aa: CASSAPLGGADTQYF
j_call: TRBJ2-1; clone_size: many; v_call: TRBV12-3/TRBV12-4; d_call: TRBD1; cdr3_nt: TGTGCCAGCAGCCCAGGACAGGGGGCGGGTGAGCAGTTCTTC; cdr3_aa: CASSPGQGAGEQFF
j_call: TRBJ2-5; clone_size: many; v_call: TRBV7-2; d_call: NA; cdr3_nt: TGTGCCAGCAGCCCAGGGGGGGCCCAAGAGACCCAGTACTTC; cdr3_aa: CASSPGGAQETQYF
j_call: TRBJ2-6; clone_size: NA; v_call: TRBV27; d_call: TRBD1; cdr3_nt: TGTGCCAGCAGTTTGCAAACAGGGGGCTTTGGGGCCAACGTCCTGACTTTC; cdr3_aa: CASSLQTGGFGANVLTF
j_call: TRBJ2-1; clone_size: many; v_call: TRBV7-2; d_call: TRBD2; cdr3_nt: TGTGCCAGCACCGTTCCTAGCGGGAGTTCTGAGCAGTTCTTC; cdr3_aa: CASTVPSGSSEQFF
j_call: TRBJ2-7; clone_size: many; v_call: TRBV15; d_call: NA; cdr3_nt: TGTGCCACCGCCCACCACTTGACCAGCAATACCTACGAGCAGTACTTC; cdr3_aa: CATAHHLTSNTYEQYF
j_call: TRBJ1-2; clone_size: many; v_call: TRBV20-1; d_call: NA; cdr3_nt: TGCAGTGCTAGAATTGACTATGGCTACACCTTC; cdr3_aa: CSARIDYGYTF
j_call: TRBJ2-3; clone_size: many; v_call: TRBV5-1; d_call: TRBD2; cdr3_nt: TGCGCCAGCAGCGAGATAGCGGGAGATAGCACAGATACGCAGTATTTT; cdr3_aa: CASSEIAGDSTDTQYF
j_call: TRBJ2-5; clone_size: many; v_call: TRBV2; d_call: NA; cdr3_nt: TGTGCCAGCAGTGAAGTCGTGGGGAAAGAGACCCAGTACTTC; cdr3_aa: CASSEVVGKETQYF
j_call: TRBJ2-3; clone_size: many; v_call: TRBV3-1; d_call: NA; cdr3_nt: TGTGCCAGCAGCCTACGGGGCGCCACAGATACGCAGTATTTT; cdr3_aa: CASSLRGATDTQYF
j_call: TRBJ2-1; clone_size: many; v_call: TRBV5-6; d_call: NA; cdr3_nt: TGTGCCAGCAGCTTTCGGTTTGAGCAGTTCTTC; cdr3_aa: CASSFRFEQFF
j_call: TRBJ2-3; clone_size: many; v_call: TRBV6-1; d_call: NA; cdr3_nt: TGTGCCACAGGACTCTCAAGCACAGATACGCAGTATTTT; cdr3_aa: CATGLSSTDTQYF
j_call: TRBJ2-1; clone_size: many; v_call: TRBV20-1; d_call: NA; cdr3_nt: TGCAGTGCCACGTACAATGAGCAGTTCTTC; cdr3_aa: CSATYNEQFF
j_call: TRBJ2-3; clone_size: NA; v_call: TRBV20-1; d_call: TRBD2; cdr3_nt: TGCAGTGCTAGCCTCTCCCGGACTAGCGGGAGGTTTGGATATTTT; cdr3_aa: CSASLSRTSGRFGYF
j_call: TRBJ2-7; clone_size: many; v_call: TRBV27; d_call: TRBD2; cdr3_nt: TGTGCCAGCAGTAAACTAGCGGTTGACTCCTACGAGCAGTACTTC; cdr3_aa: CASSKLAVDSYEQYF
j_call: TRBJ2-1; clone_size: few; v_call: TRBV6-2/TRBV6-3; d_call: NA; cdr3_nt: TGTGCCAGCAGTTACTCGACGGGCGACGGAGGTGGGATTGGTCGGATAAATGAGCAGTTCTTC; cdr3_aa: CASSYSTGDGGGIGRINEQFF
j_call: TRBJ1-1; clone_size: many; v_call: TRBV27; d_call: TRBD1; cdr3_nt: TGTGCCAGCAGTTGGGGACAGTCGTTGACTGAAGCTTTCTTT; cdr3_aa: CASSWGQSLTEAFF
j_call: TRBJ2-1; clone_size: many; v_call: TRBV4-2; d_call: NA; cdr3_nt: TGTGCCAGCAACTCCAATCAACGGGAGCAGAGCTACAATGAGCAGTTCTTC; cdr3_aa: CASNSNQREQSYNEQFF
j_call: TRBJ2-7; clone_size: many; v_call: TRBV19; d_call: NA; cdr3_nt: TGTGCCAGTAGTATTTGGGGGAGCTCCTACGAGCAGTACTTC; cdr3_aa: CASSIWGSSYEQYF